This T cell receptor (beta chain) appears in the sequencing data of a study of shared clonotypes between healthy human individuals (TCRdb year 2020). Concerning the study at large: The cohort included three men and a couple of women between 18 and 49 years of age. For each donor, CD4 naive and CD4 memory were each run on three plates, CD8 naive on two plates, and CD8 memory on one plate. Blood TCR repertoires of four to six healthy adults were deeply sequenced to estimate repertoire size and the extent of clonotype sharing between individuals. Different laboratories and diverse techniques were used to prepare libraries and sequence TCR repertoires, to increase sequencing depth and limit assay-specific biases. Each donor's leukapheresis produced roughly between about 0.9 and 9.5 billion PBMCs. The paper's findings and limits, for the study overall: Pairwise subsampling indicated that sequencing depth was expected to affect the degree of clonotype sharing among donors. Because the study included only a small number of donors, the genetic and exposure-history diversity represented was limited. Incomplete sequencing was indicated by rarefaction of sorted-subset datasets, despite the large sequencing depth. Compared with non-shared clonotypes, the clonotypes found in all four sorted-subset donors had higher generation probabilities. Sampling was restricted to blood, and TCR repertoires in tissues likely differ from the TCR repertoires found in blood. When four donors were compared, the shared fraction of clonotypes was around 5.1% for naive CD4, around 3.6% for naive CD8, 2.3% for memory CD4, and 0.4% for memory CD8. Larger estimated clonotype richness was generally found for naive subsets than for memory subsets.

CDR1 and CDR2 (SGHNT, YYREEE) derive from the germline V gene (reference sequence). Measured from the cysteine to the phenylalanine, the CDR3 is 16 residues long. Just CDR3 DNA is preserved here, 48 bases in frame from base 1. The V end loses 6 bases and the J end loses 1 base, and a stretch of 19 bases separates them. TCR CDR3 regions were amplified from genomic DNA by multiplex PCR using the deep immunoSEQ assay. Extracted genomic DNA from each cell subset was distributed evenly across all wells of several immunoSEQ 96-well plates, and each plate was treated as a replicate. For sorted subsets, each replicate PCR was loaded with 200 ng genomic DNA, equivalent to 30,000 or so T cell genomes. Purified libraries were quantified with a Qubit 3.0 fluorometer, sized on a Bioanalyzer 2100, and re-quantified with the KAPA Library Quantification kit. Each immunoSEQ 96-well plate was sequenced on its own single-read 150-cycle Illumina NextSeq 550 flow cell. Turning to the authors' computational methods: Because the immunoSEQ output included only junctional sequences and no quality scores, the filtering could not be the same as the filtering used for full-length reads. To assign V/J genes and CDR3, sequences were annotated using PyIR, a Python wrapper for IgBLAST v1.9, with IMGT germline references. Reads were filtered out if the reads had weak V/J assignments (E-value above 1e-6), no CDR3, stop codons, out-of-frame junctions, or ambiguous translated residues. V3J clonotypes were defined as sequences sharing the same inferred V gene, J gene, and CDR3 amino acid sequence. To compute the percentage overlap between repertoires, the number of shared unique clonotypes was divided by the size of the smaller repertoire. RTK rarefaction, the Chao1 estimator, and Recon v2.1 estimates of unobserved clonotypes were used to assess repertoire richness. OLGA was used to compute generation probabilities for all TCRbeta clonotypes that the gDNA method yielded from several donors. Here the immuneACCESS table is served through TCRdb, limited to in-frame sequences with V and J called. Missing clones are a known gap in these copies; in checked studies unresolved V genes cover under half, and the rest lacks a known reason. The D gene and trimming were derived from the DNA, and the V and J assignments and clone size from that table. This sample gives about 1.4 million clones in total; around 97% of them show up just once. The ten most abundant clones make up over 1% of the sample.

The donors were healthy, HIV-negative adults who had no recently reported acute infections or vaccinations. Only Caucasian adults living in Nashville, Tennessee, USA were represented among the donors. CD4+ T cells were enriched by magnetic negative selection, after which naive cells were positively selected on CD45RA and the negative fraction was taken as the memory subset. After blood collection by leukapheresis, PBMCs were isolated using Ficoll-Histopaque density gradient centrifugation and then cryopreserved in the vapor phase of liquid nitrogen. Analytical flow cytometry was used to check the purity and quantity of each magnetically sorted T cell population. From each sorted fraction, genomic DNA was isolated and quantified by UV absorbance on a Nanodrop 2000c. Concerning this clone itself: The antigen it recognizes is unknown. Base-call qualities are not available, and no considerably larger clone is one nucleotide away.

The source is a man younger than 40 in good health. The chain was built from TRBV5-4 and TRBJ1-1; a tentative D match to TRBD1 spans 6 bases. Sequencing used naive CD4+ T cells sorted from blood. The cell subset or site label, read with the paper, signifies: CD45RA+ positively selected. The nucleotide sequence reads TGTGCCAGCACCGCGACCCGGGAGGGGGGGAACACTGAAGCTTTCTTT. Protein translation: CASTATREGGNTEAFF.